What follows are 29 T cell receptor beta chains derived from one specimen sequenced in a study of read filtering for tumor transcriptome and immune sequencing. From roughly 400 ng of RNA, a library with molecular barcoded alpha/delta and beta/gamma adaptors was made. MiXCR was run by TCRdb on the reads, yielding one entry per CDR3 protein. Of about 58,000 distinct CDR3 sequences detected, around an eighth appear once; the ten largest clones hold more than 15%. Sequenced material: a population of CD138-negative cells sorted from bone marrow. The receptors stem from a donor aged 40 or older with multiple myeloma.

The table lists this clonotype with many counts. The CDR3 nucleotides are TGCGCCAGCAGCCTACACAGGGACGGGGGGATGAACACTGAAGCTTTCTTT. Amino acids: CASSLHRDGGMNTEAFF. The chain combines TRBV5-1 with TRBJ1-1; D perhaps matches TRBD1 (6 bases). Germline V gives CDR1 SGHRS, CDR2 YFSETQ. This CDR3 comprises 17 residues. Trimming took off 4 bases at V and 0 bases at J, with 19 bases between the two ends.

This clonotype showed up many times. This sequence joins TRBV6-5 and TRBJ2-7; no clear D. The V end lost 7 bases, the J end lost 2 bases, and 9 bases lay between the germline ends. This CDR3 region has 12 residues. The germline V gene encodes CDR1 MNHEY and CDR2 SVGAGI. The CDR3 reads CASIDRAYEQYF. In DNA, the CDR3 is TGTGCCAGCATCGACCGAGCCTACGAGCAGTACTTC.

This clonotype was observed many times. This chain uses TRBV11-2 with TRBJ2-7, with 9 bases that match TRBD1. From germline, CDR1 is SGHAT and CDR2 FQNNGV. The junction had 3 bases not matched to a gene; V was cut back by 0 bases and J by 3 bases. The CDR3 has 15 residues. The CDR3 DNA is TGTGCCAGCAGCTTAGACCCGGGACAGGGCTACGAGCAGTACTTC. Encoded protein: CASSLDPGQGYEQYF. The full variable domain, completed using reference TRBV11-2 and TRBJ2-7, is EAGVAQSPRYKIIEKRQSVAFWCNPISGHATLYWYQQILGQGPKLLIQFQNNGVVDDSQLPKDRFSAERLKGVDSTLKIQPAKLEDSAVYLCASSLDPGQGYEQYFGPGTRLTVT.

Ten or more counts support this clonotype. J is TRBJ2-7 and V is TRBV12-3 or TRBV12-4, with 11 bases that match TRBD1. The CDR3 consists of 15 residues. V dropped 5 bases and J dropped 4; count of bases not matched to a gene: 7. Written as DNA, the CDR3 is TGTGCCAGCAGTCTCCGGGACAGGGGGAATTACGAGCAGTACTTC. This translates into CASSLRDRGNYEQYF.

The chain uses TRBV18 and TRBJ2-1; 7 bases are shared with TRBD2. This CDR3 has 16 amino acids. Trimming at V came to 1 base and at J to 11 bases, leaving 14 bases not matched to a gene. CDR1 and CDR2 from the germline V gene are KGHSH and LQKENI. The CDR3 DNA sequence: TGTGCCAGCTCACCACGCGGGGAGGGGAGCTACAAGAAGCAGTTCTTC. As protein: CASSPRGEGSYKKQFF.

This clonotype was observed many times. The V call is TRBV4-1, the J call TRBJ1-5; D is uncertain. This CDR3 region has 17 residues. The V end was cut by 1 base, the J end by 1 base, with 14 bases between. CDR1 and CDR2 (germline): MGHRA, YSYEKL. Here the CDR3 DNA reads TGCGCCAGCAGCCAAGGAGGGTACGGGTTGAGCAATCAGCCCCAGCATTTT. Translation: CASSQGGYGLSNQPQHF.

This clonotype was counted ten times or more. The chain links TRBV10-3 to TRBJ2-4; D ambiguous. V dropped 3 bases and J dropped 1 base, with 10 bases sitting between them. The length of the CDR3 is 15 residues. Germline values: CDR1 ENHRY, CDR2 SYGVKD. CDR3 protein: CAISDSGAAKNIQYF. The CDR3 bases are TGTGCCATCAGTGACTCTGGAGCGGCCAAAAACATTCAGTACTTC.

This clonotype was detected many times. The rearrangement links TRBV7-6 to TRBJ2-3; D possibly uses TRBD1 or TRBD2 (5 bases each). Between the trimmed V and J ends, which lost 1 base and 2 bases, there was a span of 13 bases. CDR1 and CDR2 from the germline V gene are SGHVS and FNYEAQ. CDR3 length equals 16 residues. The DNA of the CDR3 is TGTGCCAGCAGCTTAGGAGGGGCCGGGGCCACAGATACGCAGTATTTT. This sequence encodes CASSLGGAGATDTQYF.

With respect to this clonotype: A much larger clone is a single base away; this may be a read error. This chain links TRBV4-2 with TRBJ2-3; 15 bases match TRBD2. Looked up from germline, CDR1 is LGHNA and CDR2 is YNFKEQ. This CDR3 spans 19 amino acids. CDR3 DNA: TGTACCAGCAGCCAAGTAGTCGGACTAGCGGGGGGGCTTGGAGATACGCAGTATTTT. As protein: CTSSQVVGLAGGLGDTQYF.

This clonotype was seen at least ten times. The rearrangement links TRBV6-2 or TRBV6-3 to TRBJ1-5; 7 positions match TRBD1. The V gene's germline CDR1 is MNHEY and CDR2 SVGEGT. The junction had 6 bases not matched to a gene; V was cut back by 4 bases and J by 6 bases. There are 14 residues in the CDR3. The DNA for the CDR3 is TGTGCCAGCAGTTTGGAAAGGGGGCTTCAGCCCCAGCATTTT. This encodes CASSLERGLQPQHF.

This clonotype has a count of ten or more. The V gene is TRBV30, the J gene TRBJ1-2; D call uncertain. The germline V gene encodes CDR1 GTSNPN and CDR2 SVGIG (reference sequence). The V and J ends lost 5 bases and 6 bases respectively, with 10 bases between them. This CDR3 contains 11 residues. The CDR3 spells CAWETNHGYTF. CDR3 sequence (DNA): TGTGCCTGGGAGACCAACCATGGCTACACCTTC.

In this sample, this clonotype turned up many times. V gene TRBV6-2 or TRBV6-3 combines with J gene TRBJ2-3, with D possibly being TRBD2 (5 bases). The V gene lost 10 bases and the J gene lost 2 bases, with 13 bases spanning the gap. The CDR3 sequence is 13 residues long. Germline CDR1 MNHEY, CDR2 SVGEGT. As DNA, the CDR3 is TGTGCCACTCTTAGAGGGTCCACAGATACGCAGTATTTT. This translates into CATLRGSTDTQYF.

This clonotype was detected ten times or more. CDR3 loop: CASRQGANQPQHF. DNA of the CDR3: TGTGCCAGCAGACAGGGGGCCAATCAGCCCCAGCATTTT. The V and J genes are TRBV12-3 or TRBV12-4 and TRBJ1-5; 9 nucleotides match TRBD1. The V segment lost 6 bases and the J segment 3 bases; nucleotides outside the gene matches: 0. The CDR3 consists of 13 residues.

In its sample, this clonotype was seen many times. The V and J genes are TRBV29-1 and TRBJ2-7; 8 bases match TRBD1. V gave up 6 bases and J gave up 2 bases; unmatched junction bases: 9. The V gene's germline CDR1 is SQVTM and CDR2 ANQGSEA. The CDR3 consists of 14 residues. CDR3 sequence reads: CSVALTGATYEQYF. The CDR3 coding sequence is TGCAGCGTAGCCCTGACAGGGGCTACCTACGAGCAGTACTTC.

This clonotype was seen a handful of times. The rearrangement links TRBV19 to TRBJ1-5; possible D gene TRBD1, 6 bases. The CDR3 is 16 amino acids. V was trimmed by 6 bases and J by 3 bases, leaving 18 bases between them. Germline V gene lookup returns CDR1 LNHDA and CDR2 SQIVND (reference sequence). CDR3 DNA: TGTGCCAGTAGACTAACAGGGTTGGGGGACAATCAGCCCCAGCATTTT. It encodes CASRLTGLGDNQPQHF.

This clonotype has ten or more counts. This chain uses TRBV5-1 with TRBJ2-6; no clear D. CDR1 SGHRS and CDR2 YFSETQ come from the germline V gene. The V end lost 4 bases, the J end lost 2 bases, and 4 bases lay between the germline ends. CDR3 length: 13 amino acids. CDR3 amino acids: CASSDPGANVLTF. For the CDR3, the DNA is TGCGCCAGCAGCGACCCTGGGGCCAACGTCCTGACTTTC.

Many counts were recorded for this clonotype. The V call is TRBV7-6, the J call TRBJ2-7; 11 bases fit TRBD1. The junction had 8 bases not matched to a gene; V was cut back by 4 bases and J by 6 bases. Looked up from germline, CDR1 is SGHVS and CDR2 is FNYEAQ. The length of the CDR3 is 15 residues. The CDR3 DNA is TGTGCCAGCAGCTACCGGGACAGGGGGTTTGGCGAGCAGTACTTC. It is translated as CASSYRDRGFGEQYF. Full variable domain (rest looked up from reference TRBV7-6 and TRBJ2-7): GAGVSQSPRYKVTKRGQDVALRCDPISGHVSLYWYRQALGQGPEFLTYFNYEAQQDKSGLPNDRFSAERPEGSISTLTIQRTEQRDSAMYRCASSYRDRGFGEQYFGPGTRLTVT.

V is TRBV12-3 or TRBV12-4 and J is TRBJ1-5; 7 bases agree with TRBD1. The CDR3 sequence is 13 residues long. Germline trimming cut 7 bases from V and 5 bases from J; bases unmatched to any gene: 5. Written as DNA, the CDR3 is TGTGCCAGCATGGGACAGAGCGATCAGCCCCAGCATTTT. Its protein product is CASMGQSDQPQHF.

This clonotype was seen at least ten times. The chain recombines TRBV11-2 with TRBJ2-7; 10 nucleotides agree with TRBD2. V shed 0 bases and J 4 bases; nucleotides not matched to a gene: 3. CDR1 and CDR2 (germline): SGHAT, FQNNGV. The CDR3 covers 15 residues. The CDR3 DNA follows: TGTGCCAGCAGCTTAGATGAACTAGCGGGGTACGAGCAGTACTTC. This sequence encodes CASSLDELAGYEQYF.

At least ten counts were recorded for this clonotype. The chain carries TRBV20-1 and TRBJ2-7, with TRBD1 as a possible D gene (6 bases). Germline V gene lookup returns CDR1 DFQATT and CDR2 SNEGSKA (reference sequence). Trimming pared 3 bases from V and 4 bases from J, leaving 16 bases between. The CDR3 is 14 amino acids. CDR3 DNA: TGCAGTGCTAGCTCCCAGGGGCCGCGGTACGAGCAGTACTTC. Translated: CSASSQGPRYEQYF.

Comment on this clonotype: With a much larger clone just one base away, this may be a read error. The V gene is TRBV6-6, the J gene TRBJ2-3; 10 nucleotides agree with TRBD2. This CDR3 is 17 amino acids long. With 6 bases clipped from V and 1 base from J, the junction kept 10 bases outside the gene matches. Germline V CDR1 and CDR2: MNHNY, SVGAGI (reference sequence). The CDR3: CASRTVGGTSGTDTQYF. The CDR3 DNA reads as TGTGCCAGCAGAACTGTGGGGGGGACTAGCGGCACAGATACGCAGTATTTT.

This clonotype was detected many times. The chain combines TRBV5-1 with TRBJ2-7; D unclear. Germline values: CDR1 SGHRS, CDR2 YFSETQ. Between the trimmed V and J ends, which lost 0 bases and 7 bases, there was a span of 5 bases. This CDR3 has 11 amino acids. CDR3 DNA sequence: TGCGCCAGCAGCTTGGAGGGTGAGCAGTACTTC. Its translation is CASSLEGEQYF.

This clonotype was detected many times. The chain has TRBV20-1 and TRBJ2-3; no definite D call. Germline CDR1 is DFQATT and CDR2 is SNEGSKA (reference sequence). V lost 5 bases to trimming and J lost 5 bases, with 11 bases between them. The CDR3 spans 12 residues. The CDR3 DNA sequence: TGCAGTGCTTTACCGCTTGGAGATACGCAGTATTTT. Translating gives CSALPLGDTQYF.

The chain employs TRBV27 and TRBJ1-1; no firm D call. This CDR3 spans 13 amino acids. Germline V lookup: CDR1 MNHEY, CDR2 SMNVEV (reference sequence). V lost 1 base and J lost 1, with 4 bases in between. This CDR3 reads CASSLYRNTEAFF. Here the CDR3 DNA reads TGTGCCAGCAGTTTATACAGGAACACTGAAGCTTTCTTT.

This clonotype was detected many times. V is TRBV7-9 and J is TRBJ2-2; D possibly uses TRBD1 or TRBD2 (5 bases each). The CDR3 has 16 residues. Germline CDR1 SEHNR, CDR2 FQNEAQ (reference sequence). The germline V and J ends were trimmed by 5 bases and 0 bases, with 13 bases remaining between them. CDR3 coding DNA: TGTGCCAGCAGCATACCGGGACCGTCGAACACCGGGGAGCTGTTTTTT. Translating it yields CASSIPGPSNTGELFF. The full variable domain, in which reference TRBV7-9 and TRBJ2-2 provide the parts outside the CDR3, is DTGVSQNPRHKITKRGQNVTFRCDPISEHNRLYWYRQTLGQGPEFLTYFQNEAQLEKSRLLSDRFSAERPKGSFSTLEIQRTEQGDSAMYLCASSIPGPSNTGELFFGEGSRLTVL.

Ten or more counts support this clonotype. This chain uses TRBV6-6 with TRBJ1-5, with D maybe TRBD1 (6 bases). Germline V gene lookup returns CDR1 MNHNY and CDR2 SVGAGI (reference sequence). CDR3 length: 19 residues. Deletions cut 6 bases from V and 1 base from J, with 25 bases between. In nucleotides, the CDR3 is TGTGCCAGCAGGTCCCCCGCGAGGGGGGAAAGGAGAAGCAATCAGCCCCAGCATTTT. Translating it yields CASRSPARGERRSNQPQHF.

This clonotype appeared many times. The chain combines TRBV20-1 with TRBJ2-7; D is perhaps TRBD1 (6 bases). Germline V gene sequence: CDR1 DFQATT, CDR2 SNEGSKA (reference sequence). The CDR3 is made up of 11 amino acids. CDR3 sequence reads: CSPEQGAIQYF. The CDR3 region has the DNA TGCAGCCCCGAACAGGGTGCAATCCAGTACTTC.

In its sample, this clonotype was seen many times. The chain carries TRBV12-3 or TRBV12-4 and TRBJ1-4; tentative D call: TRBD1 (6 bases). The CDR3 consists of 16 residues. Trimming removed 6 bases from V and 8 bases from J, with 22 bases in between. In DNA, the CDR3 is TGTGCCAGCAGCGGCCAGGACAGTAGTCGAGTCGAAAAACTGTTTTTT. Protein product: CASSGQDSSRVEKLFF.

This clonotype showed up many times. The chain recombines TRBV28 with TRBJ1-5; TRBD1 agrees at 9 bases. The ends lost 4 bases at V and 2 bases at J; junction bases unmatched: 0. Germline V gives CDR1 MDHEN, CDR2 SYDVKM. The CDR3 runs 14 residues. The CDR3 sequence is CASSWDRGNQPQHF. CDR3 in DNA: TGTGCCAGCAGTTGGGACAGGGGCAATCAGCCCCAGCATTTT. Using reference TRBV28 and TRBJ1-5 for the parts outside the CDR3, the full variable domain is DVKVTQSSRYLVKRTGEKVFLECVQDMDHENMFWYRQDPGLGLRLIYFSYDVKMKEKGDIPEGYSVSREKKERFSLILESASTNQTSMYLCASSWDRGNQPQHFGDGTRLSIL.